The 21 T cell receptor beta chains below all came from one sample that was sequenced in a study of cytomegalovirus exposure and HLA in healthy donors. 60 Vbeta and 13 Jbeta primers were used in PCR. Data came from immunoSEQ multiplex PCR; TCRdb stores just in-frame clones and leaves some out. Here the sample spans some 140,000 clones, under 80% being singletons. The specimen was PBMCs. The receptor set was obtained from a woman between 50 and 59 years old in good health and CMV-seropositive.

The chain's CDR3 is CAWSVGRLSFTGELFF. For the CDR3, the DNA is TGTGCCTGGAGTGTTGGCAGGTTGAGTTTCACCGGGGAGCTGTTTTTT. The rearrangement joins TRBV30 to TRBJ2-2; D ambiguous. Trimming took off 0 bases at V and 4 bases at J, with 15 bases between the two ends. Germline loops: CDR1 GTSNPN, CDR2 SVGIG (reference sequence). The CDR3 runs 16 residues.

The rearrangement joins TRBV6-6 to TRBJ2-1, with D hard to call. The CDR3 has 15 amino acids. The germline V and J ends were trimmed by 2 bases and 0 bases, with 8 bases remaining between them. Germline V gene data show CDR1 as MNHNY and CDR2 as SVGAGI (reference sequence). The CDR3 loop is CASSYSDSSYNEQFF. CDR3 bases: TGTGCCAGCAGTTACAGTGATAGCTCCTACAATGAGCAGTTCTTC.

The chain couples TRBV28 to TRBJ2-1; D gene ambiguous. CDR1 and CDR2 from the germline V gene are MDHEN and SYDVKM. CDR3 size: 12 residues. V was clipped by 6 bases and J by 4 bases, with 7 bases between them. The DNA for the CDR3 is TGTGCCAGCAGCCCCCCTTACAATGAGCAGTTCTTC. Its protein product is CASSPPYNEQFF.

V usage is TRBV28 and J usage is TRBJ2-5; perhaps TRBD2 as D (6 bases). Germline values: CDR1 MDHEN, CDR2 SYDVKM. CDR3 size: 13 residues. Trimming stripped 8 bases from V and 2 bases from J, with 12 bases between. CDR3 sequence (DNA): TGTGCCAGCGGGAGGCAACCTCAAGAGACCCAGTACTTC. It translates to CASGRQPQETQYF.

The chain uses TRBV7-9 and TRBJ2-1; 10 positions agree with TRBD2. The CDR3 loop spans 18 amino acids. Germline V lookup: CDR1 SEHNR, CDR2 FQNEAQ (reference sequence). Trimming at V came to 5 bases and at J to 0 bases, leaving 10 bases not matched to a gene. In DNA form, the CDR3 reads TGTGCCAGCAGCCGAACCCCCTGGACTAGCGGCTCCTACAATGAGCAGTTCTTC. Residues: CASSRTPWTSGSYNEQFF.

The chain combines TRBV5-1 with TRBJ2-7; 7 nucleotides agree with TRBD1. CDR1 and CDR2 from the germline V gene are SGHRS and YFSETQ. V dropped 4 bases and J dropped 0; count of bases not matched to a gene: 10. The length of the CDR3 is 16 residues. CDR3 in DNA: TGCGCCAGCAGCCCCAAGGGGGCGCAGAGCTCCTACGAGCAGTACTTC. This sequence encodes CASSPKGAQSSYEQYF.

This clone was detected a few times. Other DNA sequences from this sample encode an identical CDR3 as well. The chain uses TRBV5-1 and TRBJ2-5; 8 bases agree with TRBD2. Trimming at V came to 0 bases and at J to 5 bases, leaving 3 bases not matched to a gene. Germline V gene sequence: CDR1 SGHRS, CDR2 YFSETQ. The CDR3 length is 14 residues. The CDR3 here is CASSLAGGKETQYF. The CDR3 region has the DNA TGCGCCAGCAGCTTGGCGGGGGGGAAGGAGACCCAGTACTTC.

The chain employs TRBV5-1 and TRBJ2-5; 8 bases are shared with TRBD2. Looked up from germline, CDR1 is SGHRS and CDR2 is YFSETQ. The CDR3 length is 13 residues. With 2 bases clipped from V and 11 bases from J, the junction kept 8 bases outside the gene matches. The chain's CDR3 is CASSFGGEEKQYF. CDR3 DNA sequence: TGCGCCAGCAGCTTCGGGGGGGAGGAGAAGCAGTACTTC.

V usage is TRBV28 and J usage is TRBJ1-2; D uncertain. The germline V gene has CDR1 MDHEN and CDR2 SYDVKM. The CDR3 spans 14 residues. Trimming took 4 bases from V and 4 from J, leaving 13 bases between them. CDR3 loop: CASSSPASTYGYTF. The CDR3 DNA reads TGTGCCAGCAGTTCCCCTGCGAGCACCTATGGCTACACCTTC.

The V call is TRBV12-5, the J call TRBJ1-1; no clear D gene. The CDR3 loop spans 13 amino acids. CDR1 and CDR2 (germline): LGHNT, FRNRAP. V was shortened by 6 bases and J by 0 bases, with 8 bases between the two germline ends. The DNA for the CDR3 is TGTGCTAGTGGACGGGGAATGAACACTGAAGCTTTCTTT. Protein: CASGRGMNTEAFF.

This clone was found a few times. The CDR3 nucleotides are TGTGCCAGCAGTTACGTAGCCATGAACACTGAAGCTTTCTTT. Protein: CASSYVAMNTEAFF. The V call is TRBV6-5, the J call TRBJ1-1, with D unclear. The length of the CDR3 is 14 residues. Germline lookup yields CDR1 MNHEY and CDR2 SVGAGI. Trimming stripped 2 bases from V and 0 bases from J, with 7 bases between.

The rearrangement links TRBV2 to TRBJ1-2, with D tentatively TRBD1 (5 bases). In germline, CDR1 is SNHLY, CDR2 FYNNEI. V was clipped by 6 bases and J by 8 bases, with 13 bases between them. CDR3 length: 12 amino acids. The CDR3 region has the DNA TGTGCCAGCAGCGGGTGGGACTGGGGCTACACCTTC. This translates into CASSGWDWGYTF.

This clone has only a few counts. The chain recombines TRBV29-1 with TRBJ2-7; 7 positions match TRBD1. The CDR3 consists of 14 residues. Germline trimming cut 6 bases from V and 4 bases from J; bases unmatched to any gene: 12. The germline gives CDR1 SQVTM, CDR2 ANQGSEA. DNA for the CDR3: TGCAGCGTACCTACCGGGACAGCTGGGTACGAGCAGTACTTC. Protein sequence: CSVPTGTAGYEQYF.

The J gene is TRBJ2-1, the V gene TRBV7-3, with 7 bases aligning to TRBD1. Per germline, CDR1 SGHTA and CDR2 FQGTGA. The CDR3 sequence is 14 residues long. Germline trimming cut 3 bases from V and 5 bases from J; bases unmatched to any gene: 4. In nucleotides, the CDR3 is TGTGCCAGCAGCTTCCAGGGGGTCAACAATGAGCAGTTCTTC. Translated, it gives CASSFQGVNNEQFF.

The chain recombines TRBV9 with TRBJ2-1, with a possible D match to TRBD1 (6 bases). CDR3 size: 15 residues. CDR1 is SGDLS and CDR2 is YYNGEE in the germline V gene. Trimming left V 4 bases short and J 4 bases short, with 15 bases between. The CDR3 region has the DNA TGTGCCAGCAGCCATTCCGGGACATCATACAATGAGCAGTTCTTC. Amino acid sequence: CASSHSGTSYNEQFF.

V gene TRBV5-4 combines with J gene TRBJ2-5, with D possibly TRBD2 on 6 matching bases. Matching the DNA end better, TRBJ2-7 makes the J call doubtful. From germline, CDR1 is SGHNT and CDR2 YYREEE (reference sequence). The CDR3 loop spans 14 amino acids. The CDR3 bases are TGTGCCAGCAGCTTGGACGGGGGAACCTACGAGCAGTACTTC. Translated, it gives CASSLDGGTYEQYF.

The chain carries TRBV7-3 and TRBJ2-7, with D possibly being TRBD2 (5 bases). This CDR3 spans 14 amino acids. Germline CDR1 SGHTA, CDR2 FQGTGA. V gave up 1 base and J gave up 3 bases, with 10 bases separating them. The CDR3 here is CASSLMAGIYEQYF. CDR3 in DNA: TGTGCCAGCAGCTTAATGGCCGGGATCTACGAGCAGTACTTC.

The chain links TRBV27 to TRBJ2-7; maybe TRBD2 (5 bases). Germline CDR1 is MNHEY and CDR2 is SMNVEV (reference sequence). Trimming took off 5 bases at V and 2 bases at J, with 16 bases between the two ends. The CDR3 has 15 residues. The chain's CDR3 is CASSHRRSGTYEQYF. Here the CDR3 DNA reads TGTGCCAGCAGTCACCGGAGGAGTGGGACCTACGAGCAGTACTTC.

The V and J genes are TRBV7-3 and TRBJ2-1, with 10 bases identical to TRBD2. Germline V CDR1 and CDR2: SGHTA, FQGTGA. The CDR3 has 16 residues. The V and J ends lost 5 bases and 9 bases, in that order; junction bases with no gene match: 13. CDR3 sequence reads: CASSPLIAGGGGEQFF. The CDR3 DNA is TGTGCCAGCAGCCCGCTAATAGCGGGGGGCGGTGGTGAGCAGTTCTTC.

V usage is TRBV28 and J usage is TRBJ1-5; D is possibly TRBD1 (5 bases). This CDR3 region has 16 residues. Looked up from germline, CDR1 is MDHEN and CDR2 is SYDVKM. V lost 7 bases and J lost 2, with 18 bases in between. CDR3 amino acids: CASTDGGGSRNQPQHF. The CDR3 DNA sequence: TGTGCCAGCACCGACGGTGGGGGGTCGCGCAATCAGCCCCAGCATTTT. Looking up the rest from reference TRBV28 and TRBJ1-5 gives the full variable domain: DVKVTQSSRYLVKRTGEKVFLECVQDMDHENMFWYRQDPGLGLRLIYFSYDVKMKEKGDIPEGYSVSREKKERFSLILESASTNQTSMYLCASTDGGGSRNQPQHFGDGTRLSIL.

The chain combines TRBV6-6 with TRBJ2-5; D remains ambiguous. Trimming shortened V by 6 bases and J by 2 bases, and 16 bases separated the two germline ends. Per germline, CDR1 MNHNY and CDR2 SVGAGI (reference sequence). The CDR3 consists of 15 residues. The CDR3 loop reads CASRTTRSIQETQYF. CDR3 nucleotide sequence: TGTGCCAGCAGGACGACGCGGAGCATTCAAGAGACCCAGTACTTC.